The T cell receptor (beta chain) under discussion was sequenced for a study of graft-versus-host responses after intestinal transplantation. Profiling relied on immunoSEQ multiplex PCR, and the TCRdb table lists in-frame clones only, not all of them. The sample records fewer than 95,000 clones, under 95% being singletons. Note on this clone: Its specificity is not known.

This TCR was sampled from a human donor who received an intestinal transplant. Specimen: unstimulated CD8+ T cells sorted from spleen or lymph node cells, collected before intestinal transplant.

In DNA form, the CDR3 reads TGTGCCAGCAGCGTGGGAGCTACTAGCACAGATACGCAGTATTTT. It is translated as CASSVGATSTDTQYF. This rearrangement joins TRBV9 to TRBJ2-3, with D possibly TRBD2 on 5 matching bases. The CDR3 spans 15 residues. The V and J ends lost 2 bases and 0 bases respectively, with 10 bases between them. Germline CDR1 reads SGDLS; CDR2 reads YYNGEE.